Each of the 8 T cell receptor beta chains below was sequenced from the same sample in a study of Ad26.COV2.S vaccination and SARS-CoV-2 variants. The sample's treatment: about 20 received Ad26.COV2.S at low or high dose, single or two shots; roughly 5 received placebo; per-sample allocation not given. After the first vaccine or placebo injection, samples were drawn on day 63. The data were produced by immunoSEQ multiplex PCR, yet TCRdb's version contains in-frame clones alone and is incomplete. The data hold 400,000 to 450,000 clones, with 90% observed a single time. Specimen: peripheral blood, collected in a trial of Ad26.COV2.S vaccine versus placebo. Receptors were obtained from a person between 18 and 59 years old who received the Ad26.COV2.S COVID-19 vaccine or a placebo.

The V call is TRBV10-3, the J call TRBJ2-7, with 15 bases that match TRBD2. V dropped 4 bases and J dropped 9; count of bases not matched to a gene: 7. The CDR3 has 15 amino acids. Per the germline V gene, CDR1 is ENHRY and CDR2 is SYGVKD. The CDR3 spells CAISGMGLAGGRQYF. DNA of the CDR3: TGTGCCATCAGTGGGATGGGACTAGCGGGAGGAAGGCAGTACTTC.

The rearrangement links TRBV29-1 to TRBJ1-2, with 9 bases fitting TRBD1. CDR3 size: 12 residues. Germline trimming cut 7 bases from V and 8 bases from J; bases unmatched to any gene: 8. Looked up from germline, CDR1 is SQVTM and CDR2 is ANQGSEA. CDR3 coding DNA: TGCAGCGCGTCACAGGGGGCGCGGGGCTACACCTTC. Residues: CSASQGARGYTF.

The chain joins TRBV4-1 to TRBJ1-1; maybe TRBD1 (6 bases). Germline assignment: CDR1 MGHRA and CDR2 YSYEKL. Trimming removed 1 base at V and 5 bases at J, with 11 bases between. The CDR3 runs to 14 residues. The DNA for the CDR3 is TGCGCCAGCAGCCAAGTAGAGGGGGAGACTGAAGCTTTCTTT. This encodes CASSQVEGETEAFF.

The rearrangement uses TRBV19 and TRBJ1-5, with no clear D. Looked up from germline, CDR1 is LNHDA and CDR2 is SQIVND (reference sequence). V was trimmed by 2 bases and J by 0 bases, leaving 17 bases between them. The CDR3 contains 18 residues. The CDR3 region is CASSITATGGYSNQPQHF. The CDR3 DNA follows: TGTGCCAGTAGTATAACAGCCACCGGCGGATATAGCAATCAGCCCCAGCATTTT. Full variable domain (remainder filled in from reference TRBV19 and TRBJ1-5): DGGITQSPKYLFRKEGQNVTLSCEQNLNHDAMYWYRQDPGQGLRLIYYSQIVNDFQKGDIAEGYSVSREKKESFPLTVTSAQKNPTAFYLCASSITATGGYSNQPQHFGDGTRLSIL.

The chain recombines TRBV4-2 with TRBJ1-1; D might be TRBD1 (5 bases). This CDR3 spans 15 amino acids. The V end lost 5 bases, the J end lost 1 base, and 14 bases lay between the germline ends. Germline V lookup: CDR1 LGHNA, CDR2 YNFKEQ. The CDR3, as DNA: TGTGCCAGCAGCTCCCCCGGGGACCCGAACACTGAAGCTTTCTTT. Translated: CASSSPGDPNTEAFF.

This clone appeared a few times. The chain uses TRBV18 and TRBJ2-3; perhaps TRBD1 as D (5 bases). Germline CDR1 is KGHSH and CDR2 is LQKENI. Trimming took 0 bases from V and 2 from J, leaving 9 bases between them. The CDR3 is 15 residues long. The CDR3 spells CASSPPADTTDTQYF. CDR3 bases: TGTGCCAGCTCACCACCTGCGGACACCACAGATACGCAGTATTTT.

This clone occurred many times. The rearrangement joins TRBV5-1 to TRBJ1-1, with no clear D. The CDR3 extends over 12 amino acids. The ends were cut back, 3 bases at V and 0 bases at J, with 3 bases in the middle. Germline lookup yields CDR1 SGHRS and CDR2 YFSETQ. The CDR3 DNA reads as TGCGCCAGCAGCTCTATGAACACTGAAGCTTTCTTT. Its translation: CASSSMNTEAFF.

This clone was detected only once. The chain carries TRBV5-4 and TRBJ1-2; D might be TRBD1 (5 bases). This CDR3 region has 16 residues. Germline V gives CDR1 SGHNT, CDR2 YYREEE (reference sequence). The V end lost 2 bases, the J end lost 0 bases, and 14 bases lay between the germline ends. The CDR3 loop reads CASSLVRGVANYGYTF. In DNA form, the CDR3 reads TGTGCCAGCAGCTTAGTTCGAGGGGTCGCTAACTATGGCTACACCTTC.